Listed below are T cell receptor beta chains from one sample, sequenced in a study of blood T cell repertoires in COVID-19. TCRdb's table, derived via immunoSEQ multiplex PCR, lists solely in-frame clones and lacks some. In the table there are 310,000 or so clones, 85% to 90% of which are singletons. Sequenced material: PBMCs or T cells enriched from blood (not recorded which). Receptors were obtained from a woman aged 18 to 35 who had recovered from COVID-19. Both conserved end residues are part of each CDR3. The order of the fields is V gene, D gene, J gene, CDR3 DNA, CDR3 protein. The D gene is left open where the match is weak.

>TRBV19|.|TRBJ2-1
TGTGCCAGTAGTATCCGGGCTAGCGTTGGGAATGAGCAGTTCTTC
CASSIRASVGNEQFF
>TRBV27|TRBD2|TRBJ2-1
TGTGCCAGCAGTAAGGGACTAGCGGGCGTACAAGGTGAGCAGTTCTTC
CASSKGLAGVQGEQFF
>TRBV6-5|.|TRBJ2-2
TGTGCCAGCAGTACTCCGAACACCGGGGAGCTGTTTTTT
CASSTPNTGELFF
>TRBV2|.|TRBJ1-3
TGTGCCAGCTCGGACAGCCCCGCTGGAAACACCATATATTTT
CASSDSPAGNTIYF
>TRBV7-9|TRBD2|TRBJ2-7
TGTGCCAGCAGCTGGAGCGGGAGCTCCTACGAGCAGTACTTC
CASSWSGSSYEQYF
>TRBV9|TRBD1|TRBJ2-7
TGTGCCAGCAGCGTACAGGGGGATTACGAGCAGTACTTC
CASSVQGDYEQYF
>TRBV12-3/TRBV12-4|.|TRBJ2-5
TGTGCCAGCAGTAGGCAGGGAGAGACCCAGTACTTC
CASSRQGETQYF
>TRBV2|TRBD2|TRBJ2-7
TGTGCCAGCAGTGGCGCTAGCGGGGGTTCCGACGAGCAGTACTTC
CASSGASGGSDEQYF
>TRBV10-1|.|TRBJ1-1
TGCGCCAGCAGTGAGTCGATTCCGGGTACTGAAGCTTTCTTT
CASSESIPGTEAFF
>TRBV5-6|TRBD2|TRBJ2-1
TGTGCCAGCAACCCGGGAGGGCCTTCCTACAATGAGCAGTTCTTC
CASNPGGPSYNEQFF